Each of the 22 T cell receptor beta chains below was sequenced from the same sample in a study of shared clonotypes between healthy human individuals. Profiled with immunoSEQ multiplex PCR; TCRdb holds only in-frame clones, not every one. The data show a few million clones, 85% to 95% seen once. The specimen was naive CD4+ T cells from PBMCs. Subset of the sample: CD45RA+ positively selected. Every receptor here comes from a man younger than 35 in good health. Some clones in this sample may be carry-over from other donors' samples.

The chain links TRBV5-3 to TRBJ2-7; 8 bases fit TRBD1. TRBV5-3 qualifies as an ORF whose function is uncertain. V shed 4 bases, J shed 10 bases, and the junction held 34 bases outside the gene matches. This CDR3 is 21 amino acids long. The CDR3 reads CARSPGTGSYRPKVGVSEQYF. CDR3 DNA sequence: TGTGCCAGAAGCCCCGGGACAGGTTCCTATAGACCCAAAGTTGGAGTTAGTGAACAGTACTTC.

This chain joins TRBV5-4 and TRBJ2-1, with TRBD2 matching 10 bases. The CDR3 runs to 15 residues. After removal of 4 bases from V and 4 bases from J, the junction contained 5 bases not matched to a gene. Germline CDR1 is SGHNT and CDR2 is YYREEE (reference sequence). CDR3 DNA sequence: TGTGCCAGCAGCATCGGACTAGCGGTTTACAATGAGCAGTTCTTC. Translated, it gives CASSIGLAVYNEQFF.

Worth noting for this clone: Other DNA sequences in the same sample also yield this CDR3. DNA for the CDR3: TGTGCCAGCACAGGACAGGGCTACGAGCAGTACTTC. It translates to CASTGQGYEQYF. The J gene is TRBJ2-7, the V gene TRBV2; TRBD1 matches 8 bases. The CDR3 covers 12 residues. Trimming cost V 7 bases and J 3 bases; bases outside gene matches: 2. Germline values: CDR1 SNHLY, CDR2 FYNNEI.

V is TRBV28 and J is TRBJ1-4; perhaps TRBD1 as D (5 bases). Germline lookup yields CDR1 MDHEN and CDR2 SYDVKM. With 6 bases removed from V and 4 bases from J, the gap between germline ends came to 12 bases. The CDR3 contains 14 residues. CDR3 DNA: TGTGCCAGCAGCCGACAGAGATTTAATGAAAAACTGTTTTTT. This sequence encodes CASSRQRFNEKLFF.

As for this clone: Other DNA sequences in this sample translate to the same CDR3. The gene calls are TRBV9 and TRBJ2-5, with D tentatively TRBD2 (5 bases). CDR3 length equals 14 residues. Germline lookup yields CDR1 SGDLS and CDR2 YYNGEE. Between the trimmed V and J ends, which lost 0 bases and 2 bases, there was a span of 8 bases. In nucleotides, the CDR3 is TGTGCCAGCAGCGTAGGTACTAGTCAAGAGACCCAGTACTTC. It encodes CASSVGTSQETQYF.

Worth noting for this clone: The sample carries other DNA sequences with the same CDR3. J is TRBJ1-5 and V is TRBV10-1; no clear D. In germline, CDR1 is WNHNN, CDR2 SYGVQD (reference sequence). The CDR3 is made up of 14 amino acids. V was pared by 0 bases and J by 7 bases, with 10 bases between. CDR3 DNA: TGCGCCAGCAGTGAGTCGAGGGAGGCGCAGCCCCAGCATTTT. Amino acid sequence: CASSESREAQPQHF.

The chain couples TRBV5-1 to TRBJ1-4; D gene ambiguous. The CDR3 extends over 14 amino acids. CDR1 is SGHRS, CDR2 YFSETQ, per germline. Trimming removed 3 bases from V and 5 bases from J, with 11 bases in between. The CDR3 DNA is TGCGCCAGCAGCTCAAAAGGACGCAATGAAAAACTGTTTTTT. Protein: CASSSKGRNEKLFF.

The chain uses TRBV27 and TRBJ2-7; tentatively, D is TRBD2 (6 bases). The ends were cut back, 1 base at V and 5 bases at J, with 15 bases in the middle. Per germline, CDR1 MNHEY and CDR2 SMNVEV (reference sequence). The CDR3 runs to 15 residues. CDR3 sequence reads: CASSLWRGYMDEQYF. DNA for the CDR3: TGTGCCAGCAGTTTATGGAGGGGTTACATGGACGAGCAGTACTTC.

The chain employs TRBV13 and TRBJ2-7; 10 positions match TRBD2. CDR3 size: 17 residues. The germline gives CDR1 PRHDT, CDR2 FYEKMQ (reference sequence). V was clipped by 6 bases and J by 4 bases; unmatched bases: 15. CDR3 sequence reads: CASSHRTSGSLGYEQYF. The CDR3 DNA is TGTGCCAGCAGTCATAGGACTAGCGGTTCGTTGGGGTACGAGCAGTACTTC.

The chain joins TRBV28 to TRBJ2-7, with a possible D match to TRBD1 (6 bases). The CDR3 consists of 14 residues. CDR1 is MDHEN and CDR2 is SYDVKM in the germline V gene. V lost 5 bases, J lost 7 bases, and 18 bases lay in between. CDR3 residues: CASSTPGTSIEQYF. The DNA for the CDR3 is TGTGCCAGCAGTACCCCTGGGACATCAATTGAGCAGTACTTC.

This rearrangement joins TRBV15 to TRBJ2-1; 13 bases are a match to TRBD2. The germline V gene has CDR1 LNHNV and CDR2 YYDKDF (reference sequence). The CDR3 contains 16 residues. Germline trimming cut 4 bases from V and 10 bases from J; bases unmatched to any gene: 10. The chain's CDR3 is CATSKGPGLAGLEQFF. CDR3 DNA: TGTGCCACCAGCAAGGGTCCGGGACTAGCGGGATTAGAGCAGTTCTTC.

The V gene is TRBV7-9, the J gene TRBJ2-1; D is ambiguous. In germline, CDR1 is SEHNR, CDR2 FQNEAQ (reference sequence). Trimming removed 1 base from V and 10 bases from J, with 2 bases in between. There are 10 residues in the CDR3. CDR3: CASSLVEQFF. The DNA of the CDR3 is TGTGCCAGCAGCTTAGTAGAGCAGTTCTTC.

J is TRBJ2-7 and V is TRBV6-6, with 8 bases matching TRBD1. This CDR3 has 13 residues. Per germline, CDR1 MNHNY and CDR2 SVGAGI (reference sequence). Unmatched junction bases numbered 4, after V lost 5 bases and J lost 4 bases. The CDR3 DNA follows: TGTGCCAGCAGTAGGGACAGGCTATACGAGCAGTACTTC. As protein: CASSRDRLYEQYF.

V usage is TRBV6-1 and J usage is TRBJ1-5, with TRBD1 identical over 12 bases. CDR3 size: 14 residues. V lost 5 bases and J lost 9; bases outside the gene matches: 5. In germline, CDR1 is MNHNS, CDR2 SASEGT. This CDR3 reads CASSSGTGGRPQHF. As DNA, the CDR3 is TGTGCCAGCAGTTCCGGGACAGGGGGCAGGCCCCAGCATTTT.

The chain employs TRBV5-6 and TRBJ2-7, with 10 bases identical to TRBD1. Looked up from germline, CDR1 is SGHDT and CDR2 is YYEEEE. CDR3 length: 16 residues. With 0 bases clipped from V and 4 bases from J, the junction kept 7 bases outside the gene matches. The CDR3 DNA sequence: TGTGCCAGCAGCTTGGCCGGGACAGGGGTCGAATACGAGCAGTACTTC. Amino acids: CASSLAGTGVEYEQYF.

In regard to this clone: The same CDR3 also results from other DNA sequences found in this sample. The chain links TRBV28 to TRBJ2-3, with D perhaps TRBD1 (5 bases). Trimming removed 2 bases from V and 1 base from J, with 10 bases in between. The CDR3 consists of 15 residues. Germline V lookup: CDR1 MDHEN, CDR2 SYDVKM. The CDR3 sequence: CASSLRQGGTDTQYF. CDR3 sequence (DNA): TGTGCCAGCAGTTTACGCCAGGGTGGCACAGATACGCAGTATTTT.

The gene calls are TRBV30 and TRBJ2-7; 8 nucleotides align to TRBD2. CDR3 length: 15 amino acids. The V gene's germline CDR1 is GTSNPN and CDR2 SVGIG (reference sequence). V shed 2 bases, J shed 0 bases, and the junction held 6 bases outside the gene matches. The CDR3, as DNA: TGTGCCTGGAGTCGAACTAGCGGAAGCTCCTACGAGCAGTACTTC. Amino acid sequence: CAWSRTSGSSYEQYF.

The chain employs TRBV30 and TRBJ2-3; no clear D gene. CDR1 GTSNPN and CDR2 SVGIG come from the germline V gene (reference sequence). The CDR3 contains 13 residues. V was trimmed by 3 bases and J by 3 bases, leaving 10 bases between them. Written as DNA, the CDR3 is TGTGCCTGGAGAATGGAGCTGACAGATACGCAGTATTTT. This translates into CAWRMELTDTQYF.

The CDR3 coding sequence is TGTGCCAGCAGTATTGCACGAGGGGGATCGGCGGAGCAGTACTTC. Protein: CASSIARGGSAEQYF. V is TRBV2 and J is TRBJ2-7; possibly TRBD1 for D (6 bases). The CDR3 has 15 residues. V was pared by 5 bases and J by 7 bases, with 21 bases between. Germline CDR1 reads SNHLY; CDR2 reads FYNNEI.

The chain links TRBV28 to TRBJ2-5; a possible D gene is TRBD2 (6 bases). Trimming shortened V by 5 bases and J by 5 bases, and 21 bases separated the two germline ends. CDR3 length equals 16 residues. Looked up from germline, CDR1 is MDHEN and CDR2 is SYDVKM. The CDR3 reads CASSPIPRLGRETQYF. The DNA of the CDR3 is TGTGCCAGCAGTCCAATACCTCGACTAGGGAGGGAGACCCAGTACTTC.

This sequence joins TRBV19 and TRBJ1-4; D not resolved. The CDR3 has 17 residues. Trimming stripped 5 bases from V and 4 bases from J, with 20 bases between. CDR1 and CDR2 from the germline V gene are LNHDA and SQIVND (reference sequence). CDR3 region: CASSATPFWVGNEKLFF. The CDR3 DNA reads as TGTGCCAGTAGTGCCACTCCGTTTTGGGTCGGTAATGAAAAACTGTTTTTT. The full variable domain, in which reference TRBV19 and TRBJ1-4 provide the parts outside the CDR3, is DGGITQSPKYLFRKEGQNVTLSCEQNLNHDAMYWYRQDPGQGLRLIYYSQIVNDFQKGDIAEGYSVSREKKESFPLTVTSAQKNPTAFYLCASSATPFWVGNEKLFFGSGTQLSVL.

V and J are TRBV15 and TRBJ2-7; D tentatively reads TRBD1 or TRBD2 (5 bases each). Germline V CDR1 and CDR2: LNHNV, YYDKDF (reference sequence). V dropped 3 bases and J dropped 2 bases, with 14 bases sitting between them. The length of the CDR3 is 15 residues. In DNA, the CDR3 is TGTGCCACCAGCAGGGGGACGGCTAATCCCTACGAGCAGTACTTC. Translated: CATSRGTANPYEQYF.